The present T cell receptor beta chain was sequenced within a study of T cells in Graves' hyperthyroidism and ophthalmopathy. CDR3 length equals 16 residues. Germline V gene data show CDR1 as LGHDT and CDR2 as YNNKEL (reference sequence). V gave up 6 bases and J gave up 0 bases, with 16 bases separating them. Amplified regions were TCR beta CDR3 sequences from RNA transcripts. During a first-round RT-PCR of the TCR CDR3, the HTBI primer set was used. TCRdb recomputed calls from the multiplex PCR reads with MiXCR, one row per CDR3 protein. The sample shows around 400,000 distinct CDR3 sequences, over 12% of them seen only once. The sample holds many counts of this clonotype.

The chain employs TRBV3-1 and TRBJ2-3, with a tentative D call TRBD2 (6 bases). This receptor was taken from a woman aged 60-75 years with Graves' ophthalmopathy. Specimen: blood. The CDR3 is CASRRGGLLSTDTQYF. The CDR3 DNA follows: TGTGCCAGCAGGCGGGGAGGACTTCTGAGCACAGATACGCAGTATTTT.